These 4 T cell receptor beta chains originate from one sample sequenced in a study of blood T cell repertoires in COVID-19. TCRdb's copy holds only in-frame clones and misses some; the assay was immunoSEQ multiplex PCR. The repertoire has 150,000 to 200,000 clones, around nine tenths of them found once; the top ten carry 5% to 6.5%. Material: peripheral blood. The receptors were gathered from a man aged 40-49 years with active or convalescent COVID-19.

The chain couples TRBV12-3 or TRBV12-4 to TRBJ2-7; tentatively, D is TRBD2 (6 bases). This CDR3 has 13 amino acids. Trimming left V 7 bases short and J 6 bases short, with 16 bases between. The CDR3 DNA is TGTGCCAGCACCCAAACCCTAGCGACCGAGCAGTACTTC. Translated, it gives CASTQTLATEQYF.

The chain couples TRBV3-1 (or the pseudogene TRBV3-2) to TRBJ2-5; TRBD2 is a possible D gene (6 bases). CDR1 LGHDT and CDR2 YNNKEL come from the germline V gene (reference sequence). The ends were cut back, 2 bases at V and 1 base at J, with 14 bases in the middle. This CDR3 region has 16 residues. The CDR3 DNA reads TGTGCCAGCAGCCAAACTTATAGCGGCGGCCAAGAGACCCAGTACTTC. The encoded protein is CASSQTYSGGQETQYF.

This CDR3 is CASRPGTENTGELFF. The CDR3 bases are TGCGCCAGCAGACCCGGGACTGAGAACACCGGGGAGCTGTTTTTT. The rearrangement uses TRBV4-1 and TRBJ2-2; weak D call: TRBD2 (6 bases). Looked up from germline, CDR1 is MGHRA and CDR2 is YSYEKL. The length of the CDR3 is 15 residues. V was cut by 6 bases and J by 1 base, with 12 bases left in between.

The CDR3 protein is CASSQMIRGEKLFF. CDR3 in DNA: TGTGCCAGTAGTCAAATGATTAGGGGTGAAAAACTGTTTTTT. The chain couples TRBV19 to TRBJ1-4, with D possibly matching TRBD1 (5 bases). The CDR3 extends over 14 amino acids. Trimming shortened V by 5 bases and J by 7 bases, and 14 bases separated the two germline ends. Germline V CDR1 and CDR2: LNHDA, SQIVND (reference sequence). Looking up the rest from reference TRBV19 and TRBJ1-4 gives the full variable domain: DGGITQSPKYLFRKEGQNVTLSCEQNLNHDAMYWYRQDPGQGLRLIYYSQIVNDFQKGDIAEGYSVSREKKESFPLTVTSAQKNPTAFYLCASSQMIRGEKLFFGSGTQLSVL.